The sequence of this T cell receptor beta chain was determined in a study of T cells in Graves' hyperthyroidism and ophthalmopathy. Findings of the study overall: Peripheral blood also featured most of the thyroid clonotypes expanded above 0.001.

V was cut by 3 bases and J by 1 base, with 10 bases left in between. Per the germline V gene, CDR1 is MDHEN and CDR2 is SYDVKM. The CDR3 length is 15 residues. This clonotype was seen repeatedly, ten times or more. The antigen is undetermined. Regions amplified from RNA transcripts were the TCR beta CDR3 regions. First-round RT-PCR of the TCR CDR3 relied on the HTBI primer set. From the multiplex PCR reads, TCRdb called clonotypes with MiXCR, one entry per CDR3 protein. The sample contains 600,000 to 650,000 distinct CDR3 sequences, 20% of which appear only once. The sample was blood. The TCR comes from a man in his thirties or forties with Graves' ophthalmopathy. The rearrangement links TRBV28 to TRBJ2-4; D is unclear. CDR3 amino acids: CASSLAHGAKNIQYF. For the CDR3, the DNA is TGTGCCAGCAGTTTGGCCCATGGGGCCAAAAACATTCAGTACTTC.